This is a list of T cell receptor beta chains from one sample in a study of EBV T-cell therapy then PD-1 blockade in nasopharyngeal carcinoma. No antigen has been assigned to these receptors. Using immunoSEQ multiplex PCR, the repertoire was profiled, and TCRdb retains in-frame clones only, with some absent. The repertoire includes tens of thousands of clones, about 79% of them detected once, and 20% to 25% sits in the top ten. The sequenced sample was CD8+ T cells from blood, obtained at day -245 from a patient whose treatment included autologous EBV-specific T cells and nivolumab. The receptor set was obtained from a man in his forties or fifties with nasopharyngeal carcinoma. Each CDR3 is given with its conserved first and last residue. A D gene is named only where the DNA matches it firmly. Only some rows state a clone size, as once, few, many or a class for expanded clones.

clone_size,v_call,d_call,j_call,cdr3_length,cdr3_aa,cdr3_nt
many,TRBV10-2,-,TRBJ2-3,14,CASSEVTSTDTQYF,TGCGCCAGCAGTGAGGTCACTAGCACAGATACGCAGTATTTT
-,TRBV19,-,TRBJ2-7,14,CASSIGTGVYEQYF,TGTGCCAGTAGTATCGGGACGGGGGTTTACGAGCAGTACTTC
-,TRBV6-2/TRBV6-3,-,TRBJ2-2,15,CASSYGPVGTGELFF,TGTGCCAGCAGTTACGGGCCAGTGGGCACCGGGGAGCTGTTTTTT
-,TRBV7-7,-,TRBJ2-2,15,CASSLEVGGTGELFF,TGTGCCAGCAGCTTAGAGGTGGGAGGCACCGGGGAGCTGTTTTTT
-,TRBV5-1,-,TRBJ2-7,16,CASRRGTPYSSHEQYF,TGCGCCAGCAGAAGGGGCACCCCTTATTCTTCTCACGAGCAGTACTTC
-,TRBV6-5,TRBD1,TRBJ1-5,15,CASRLTGGSVQPQHF,TGTGCCAGCAGGCTGACAGGGGGCTCCGTTCAGCCCCAGCATTTT
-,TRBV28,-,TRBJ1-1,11,CASSLLTEAFF,TGTGCCAGCAGTTTACTCACTGAAGCTTTCTTT
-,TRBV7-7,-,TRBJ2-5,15,CASSLDAGISETQYF,TGTGCCAGCAGCTTAGACGCAGGGATCAGCGAGACCCAGTACTTC
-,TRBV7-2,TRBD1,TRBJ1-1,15,CASRILRQGYTEAFF,TGTGCCAGCAGAATACTAAGACAGGGATACACTGAAGCTTTCTTT
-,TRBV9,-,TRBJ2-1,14,CASSVGADNNEQFF,TGTGCCAGCAGCGTAGGAGCGGACAACAATGAGCAGTTCTTC
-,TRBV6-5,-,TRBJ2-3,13,CASTPGGTDTQYF,TGTGCCAGCACCCCAGGGGGCACAGATACGCAGTATTTT
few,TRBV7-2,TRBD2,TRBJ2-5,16,CASSLGSGGRQETQYF,TGTGCCAGCAGCTTAGGTAGCGGGGGCCGGCAGGAGACCCAGTACTTC
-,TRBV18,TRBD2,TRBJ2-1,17,CASSPFSAGGPENEQFF,TGTGCCAGCTCACCATTCTCGGCGGGGGGGCCGGAAAATGAGCAGTTCTTC
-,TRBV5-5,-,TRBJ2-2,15,CASSFYRENTGELFF,TGTGCCAGCAGCTTTTACCGGGAGAACACCGGGGAGCTGTTTTTT
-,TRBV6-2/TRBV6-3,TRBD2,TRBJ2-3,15,CASSPSGGASDTQYF,TGTGCCAGCAGCCCCAGCGGGGGGGCCTCAGATACGCAGTATTTT
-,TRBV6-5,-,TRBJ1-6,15,CASREHQAMDSPLHF,TGTGCCAGCAGGGAGCACCAGGCTATGGATTCACCCCTCCACTTT
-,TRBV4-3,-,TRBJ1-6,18,CASSQDIPGGLYNSPLHF,TGCGCCAGCAGCCAAGATATCCCCGGGGGTCTATATAATTCACCCCTCCACTTT
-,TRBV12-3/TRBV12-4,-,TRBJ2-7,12,CASSPEGYEQYF,TGTGCCAGCAGTCCAGAGGGTTACGAGCAGTACTTC
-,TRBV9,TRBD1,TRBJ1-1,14,CASSPGGGNTEAFF,TGTGCCAGCAGCCCAGGGGGGGGGAACACTGAAGCTTTCTTT
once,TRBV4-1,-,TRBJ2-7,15,CASSQERGNSYEQYF,TGCGCCAGCAGCCAAGAAAGGGGAAACTCCTACGAGCAGTACTTC
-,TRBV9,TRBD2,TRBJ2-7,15,CASSVDGGASYEQYF,TGTGCCAGCAGCGTAGACGGGGGGGCCTCCTACGAGCAGTACTTC
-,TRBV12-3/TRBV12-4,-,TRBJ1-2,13,CASSYGSREGYTF,TGTGCCAGCAGCTACGGGTCCCGGGAAGGCTACACCTTC
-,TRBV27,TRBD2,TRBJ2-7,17,CASSLANFGLAGYEQYF,TGTGCCAGCAGTTTAGCGAATTTTGGACTAGCGGGTTACGAGCAGTACTTC
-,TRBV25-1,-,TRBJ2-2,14,CASSDSRETGELFF,TGTGCCAGCAGCGACAGTCGCGAAACCGGGGAGCTGTTTTTT
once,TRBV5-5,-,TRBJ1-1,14,CASSLSRTFPRAFF,TGTGCCAGCAGCTTGAGCAGGACCTTCCCACGGGCTTTCTTT
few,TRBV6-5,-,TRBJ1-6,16,CASSFPRGGENSPLHF,TGTGCCAGCAGTTTCCCTCGCGGGGGGGAAAATTCACCCCTCCACTTT
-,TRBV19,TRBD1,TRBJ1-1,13,CASGDRGRTEAFF,TGTGCCAGTGGAGACAGGGGGCGCACTGAAGCTTTCTTT
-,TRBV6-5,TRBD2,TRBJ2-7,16,CASSSQKRGASYEQYF,TGTGCCAGCAGTTCCCAAAAGCGGGGGGCGTCCTACGAGCAGTACTTC
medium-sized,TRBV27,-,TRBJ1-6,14,CASSWSSYNSPLHF,TGTGCCAGCAGTTGGAGCTCCTATAATTCACCCCTCCACTTT
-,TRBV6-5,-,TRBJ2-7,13,CASFGGISYEQYF,TGTGCCAGCTTTGGGGGGATCTCCTACGAGCAGTACTTC
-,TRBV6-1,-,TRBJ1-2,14,CASSELMGSSGYTF,TGTGCCAGCAGTGAGTTGATGGGTTCGAGTGGCTACACCTTC
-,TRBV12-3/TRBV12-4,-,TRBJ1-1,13,CASSWAGNTEAFF,TGTGCCAGCAGTTGGGCGGGAAACACTGAAGCTTTCTTT
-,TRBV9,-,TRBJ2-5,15,CASSGTGREQETQYF,TGTGCCAGCAGCGGGACAGGGCGGGAGCAAGAGACCCAGTACTTC
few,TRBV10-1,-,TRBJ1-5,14,CASSGDVPSQPQHF,TGCGCCAGCAGTGGGGACGTCCCCAGCCAGCCCCAGCATTTT
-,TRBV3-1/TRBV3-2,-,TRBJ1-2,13,CASSTGQGYGYTF,TGTGCCAGCAGCACCGGACAAGGCTATGGCTACACCTTC
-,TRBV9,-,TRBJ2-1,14,CASSVGTTGNEQFF,TGTGCCAGCAGCGTAGGGACTACTGGCAATGAGCAGTTCTTC
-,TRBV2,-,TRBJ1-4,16,CASSEQTGIMGEKLFF,TGTGCCAGCAGTGAGCAAACAGGGATTATGGGAGAAAAACTGTTTTTT
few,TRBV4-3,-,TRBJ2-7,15,CASSQEETGSYEQYF,TGCGCCAGCAGCCAAGAGGAGACTGGCTCCTACGAGCAGTACTTC
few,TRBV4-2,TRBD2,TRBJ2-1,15,CASSQGLAEHNEQFF,TGTGCCAGCAGCCAAGGGCTAGCGGAACACAATGAGCAGTTCTTC
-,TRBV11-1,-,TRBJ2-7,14,CASSWVQGSYEQYF,TGTGCCAGCAGTTGGGTACAGGGATCCTACGAGCAGTACTTC
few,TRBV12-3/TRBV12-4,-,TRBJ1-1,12,CASSPGLTEAFF,TGTGCCAGCAGTCCGGGGCTCACTGAAGCTTTCTTT
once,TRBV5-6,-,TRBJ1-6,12,CASSGYNSPLHF,TGTGCCAGCTCAGGTTATAATTCACCCCTCCACTTT
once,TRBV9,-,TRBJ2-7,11,CASSAGYEQYF,TGTGCCAGCAGTGCAGGGTACGAGCAGTACTTC
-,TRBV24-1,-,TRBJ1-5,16,CATSDSLKGERQPQHF,TGTGCCACCAGTGATTCCCTAAAGGGGGAGCGGCAGCCCCAGCATTTT
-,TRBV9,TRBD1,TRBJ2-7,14,CASSPGQGPYEQYF,TGTGCCAGCAGCCCGGGACAGGGCCCCTACGAGCAGTACTTC